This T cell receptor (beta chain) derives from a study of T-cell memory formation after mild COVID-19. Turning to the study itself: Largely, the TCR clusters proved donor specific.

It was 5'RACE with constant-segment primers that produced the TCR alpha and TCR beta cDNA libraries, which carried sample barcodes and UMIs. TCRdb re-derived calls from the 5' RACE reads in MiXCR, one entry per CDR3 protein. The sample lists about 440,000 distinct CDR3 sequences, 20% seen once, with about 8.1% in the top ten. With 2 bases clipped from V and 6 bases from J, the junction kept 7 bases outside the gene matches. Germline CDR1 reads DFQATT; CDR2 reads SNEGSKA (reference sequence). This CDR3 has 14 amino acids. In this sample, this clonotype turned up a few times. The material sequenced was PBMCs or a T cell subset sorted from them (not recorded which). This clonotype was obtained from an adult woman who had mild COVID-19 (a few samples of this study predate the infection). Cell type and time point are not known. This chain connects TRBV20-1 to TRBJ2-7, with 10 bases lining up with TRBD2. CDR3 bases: TGCAGTGCTAGACCTAGCGGGAGTCCTCTCGAGCAGTACTTC. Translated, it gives CSARPSGSPLEQYF.